This T cell receptor (beta chain) was obtained from a study of long-term antiretroviral therapy in people with HIV. The study, taken as a whole, reports: When set beside controls, HIV repertoires had CDR3 length ranges that were narrower.

A word on this clone: The antigen is not known. Other DNA sequences in the same sample also yield this CDR3.

Version v3.0 of the immunoSEQ assay ran at survey level. TCRdb keeps only in-frame clones here, not all; method: immunoSEQ multiplex PCR. The data hold more than 11,000 clones, with 75% to 85% observed a single time. The germline CDR1 and CDR2 sequences are MNHEY and SMNVEV (reference sequence). The CDR3 extends over 13 amino acids. Between the trimmed V and J ends, which lost 2 bases and 0 bases, there was a span of 4 bases. The chain couples TRBV27 to TRBJ1-2; D uncertain. The source of this sequence is a man aged 35 to 55 with HIV. Sequenced material: unsorted PBMCs, taken 3.1 years after starting antiretroviral therapy. The CDR3 here is CASSLTSNYGYTF. CDR3 DNA: TGTGCCAGCAGTTTAACCTCTAACTATGGCTACACCTTC.